This entry lists 15 T cell receptor beta chains sequenced from one sample in a study of blood T cell repertoires in COVID-19. Some clones are missing from TCRdb's copy, which holds only in-frame ones; the method was immunoSEQ multiplex PCR. The sample holds around 250,000 clones, 88% seen once. The specimen sequenced was PBMCs or T cells enriched from blood (not recorded which). Receptors were obtained from a middle-aged woman who had been exposed to COVID-19.

This rearrangement joins TRBV10-3 to TRBJ1-4; D is uncertain. Between the trimmed V and J ends, which lost 10 bases and 6 bases, there was a span of 18 bases. Germline assignment: CDR1 ENHRY and CDR2 SYGVKD. There are 14 residues in the CDR3. CDR3 protein: CATGIRAEDEKLFF. The CDR3 DNA reads TGTGCCACGGGGATCCGGGCAGAGGATGAAAAACTGTTTTTT.

The chain combines TRBV9 with TRBJ1-1; a possible D gene is TRBD1 (6 bases). Germline loops: CDR1 SGDLS, CDR2 YYNGEE. This CDR3 has 15 residues. V was cut by 4 bases and J by 6 bases, with 19 bases left in between. CDR3 nucleotide sequence: TGTGCCAGCAGCCCCCCCGGTAGGACAGTACCTGAAGCTTTCTTT. Amino acid sequence: CASSPPGRTVPEAFF. Variable domain in full (rest from reference TRBV9 and TRBJ1-1): DSGVTQTPKHLITATGQRVTLRCSPRSGDLSVYWYQQSLDQGLQFLIQYYNGEERAKGNILERFSAQQFPDLHSELNLSSLELGDSALYFCASSPPGRTVPEAFFGQGTRLTVV.

V is TRBV6-5 and J is TRBJ1-1; D might be TRBD1 (6 bases). The CDR3 spans 13 residues. V was pared by 2 bases and J by 5 bases, with 9 bases between. The germline V gene has CDR1 MNHEY and CDR2 SVGAGI. Here the CDR3 DNA reads TGTGCCAGCAGTTACGCCCAGGGGACTGAAGCTTTCTTT. This translates into CASSYAQGTEAFF.

The chain combines TRBV19 with TRBJ1-1, with D possibly matching TRBD1 (6 bases). The germline CDR1 and CDR2 sequences are LNHDA and SQIVND (reference sequence). Trimming shortened V by 6 bases and J by 1 base, and 9 bases separated the two germline ends. The CDR3 extends over 13 amino acids. CDR3 in amino acids: CASSTDRNTEAFF. The CDR3, as DNA: TGTGCCAGTAGCACGGACAGGAACACTGAAGCTTTCTTT.

J is TRBJ1-3 and V is TRBV6-5; D not resolved. CDR3 length: 15 amino acids. The germline V gene encodes CDR1 MNHEY and CDR2 SVGAGI. V dropped 5 bases and J dropped 10 bases, with 21 bases sitting between them. The chain's CDR3 is CASSTRGSPIVTIYF. DNA for the CDR3: TGTGCCAGCAGTACCCGAGGGAGCCCCATAGTGACCATATATTTT.

The table lists this clone with a count of one. This chain's CDR3 is CASRPGQGSKKLFF. The CDR3 nucleotides read TGTGCCAGCAGACCAGGACAGGGTTCTAAAAAACTGTTTTTT. The chain combines TRBV5-8 with TRBJ1-4; TRBD1 agrees at 8 bases. The CDR3 has 14 residues. Germline trimming cut 5 bases from V and 9 bases from J; bases unmatched to any gene: 9. CDR1 is SGHTS, CDR2 YDEGEE, per germline.

This clone was recorded a few times. J is TRBJ1-6 and V is TRBV28, with D possibly TRBD1 on 5 matching bases. This CDR3 has 14 residues. CDR1 is MDHEN, CDR2 SYDVKM, per germline. Deletions cut 10 bases from V and 2 bases from J, with 12 bases between. The DNA for the CDR3 is TGTGCCAACAGCAGGGAAACCTATAATTCACCCCTCCACTTT. As protein: CANSRETYNSPLHF.

The V gene is TRBV11-3, the J gene TRBJ1-3, with D possibly TRBD1 on 6 matching bases. Germline V gene data show CDR1 as SGHNT and CDR2 as YENEEA. CDR3 size: 15 residues. V was trimmed by 3 bases and J by 4 bases, leaving 13 bases between them. The CDR3, as DNA: TGTGCCAGCAGCTTGGATACAGGGTTCGGAAACACCATATATTTT. It translates to CASSLDTGFGNTIYF.

The gene calls are TRBV7-9 and TRBJ1-1; possibly TRBD1 for D (5 bases). Per germline, CDR1 SEHNR and CDR2 FQNEAQ (reference sequence). The CDR3 sequence is 13 residues long. V gave up 8 bases and J gave up 6 bases, with 16 bases separating them. The CDR3 sequence: CASGPDQGPEAFF. The CDR3 region has the DNA TGTGCCAGCGGACCGGACCAGGGCCCTGAAGCTTTCTTT.

This chain links TRBV28 with TRBJ1-2, with D possibly matching TRBD1 (6 bases). The CDR3 consists of 16 residues. The germline gives CDR1 MDHEN, CDR2 SYDVKM. V was pared by 1 base and J by 3 bases, with 15 bases between. The CDR3 bases are TGTGCCAGCAGTTTATCGGGGGGCACGTATTACTATGGCTACACCTTC. Its protein product is CASSLSGGTYYYGYTF.

V is TRBV29-1 and J is TRBJ1-1, with 7 bases matching TRBD1. The V gene's germline CDR1 is SQVTM and CDR2 ANQGSEA. The CDR3 runs to 14 residues. V dropped 5 bases and J dropped 5; count of bases not matched to a gene: 11. CDR3 sequence reads: CSVTGQPTGTEAFF. Here the CDR3 DNA reads TGCAGCGTTACGGGACAGCCCACGGGTACTGAAGCTTTCTTT.

V usage is TRBV20-1 and J usage is TRBJ1-4; D might be TRBD1 (5 bases). The V gene lost 3 bases and the J gene lost 5 bases, with 16 bases spanning the gap. This CDR3 is 15 amino acids long. The V gene's germline CDR1 is DFQATT and CDR2 SNEGSKA (reference sequence). CDR3 in amino acids: CSASFWRGVNEKLFF. The CDR3 bases are TGCAGTGCTAGTTTTTGGAGGGGTGTGAATGAAAAACTGTTTTTT.

The chain recombines TRBV18 with TRBJ2-4; 8 nucleotides align to TRBD2. There are 17 residues in the CDR3. Germline-derived CDR1 and CDR2 are KGHSH and LQKENI. With 3 bases clipped from V and 3 bases from J, the junction kept 10 bases outside the gene matches. This CDR3 is CASSPLSGRGGKNIQYF. In DNA form, the CDR3 reads TGTGCCAGCTCACCCCTGAGCGGGAGAGGGGGCAAAAACATTCAGTACTTC.

The rearrangement links TRBV6-5 to TRBJ2-7; TRBD2 agrees at 10 bases. V was clipped by 7 bases and J by 4 bases; unmatched bases: 10. CDR3 length equals 15 residues. Germline-derived CDR1 and CDR2 are MNHEY and SVGAGI. CDR3 bases: TGTGCCAGCATGGAACCGGGACTAGCGAAATACGAGCAGTACGTC. Its translation: CASMEPGLAKYEQYV.

V is TRBV14 and J is TRBJ2-1, with a weak D call TRBD1 (6 bases). V shed 6 bases and J shed 0 bases, with 15 bases lying between them. This CDR3 is built from 16 residues. Germline CDR1 reads SGHDN; CDR2 reads FVKESK. DNA for the CDR3: TGTGCCAGCAGTCGACCGGGACACTTCTCCTACAATGAGCAGTTCTTC. The encoded protein is CASSRPGHFSYNEQFF.